Listed below are T cell receptor beta chains from one sample, sequenced in a study of blood T cell repertoires in COVID-19. Sequencing was performed with immunoSEQ multiplex PCR; in TCRdb, only in-frame clones are kept and a portion is missing. Here the sample spans roughly 210,000 clones, about 85% being singletons. The specimen sequenced was peripheral blood. The receptors were sampled from an elderly woman with COVID-19, enrolled during active disease. Both conserved end residues are part of each CDR3. Each record gives: V gene, clone size, D gene, J gene, CDR3 DNA, CDR3 protein. The D gene is left open where the match is weak. Size is stated for part of the rows, as once, few or many counts, or as a class when the clone is expanded.

TRBV5-4	.	TRBD1	TRBJ1-5	TGTGCCAGCAGCGTTGACAGGGGAAGAGAAGGGCCCCAGCATTTT	CASSVDRGREGPQHF
TRBV5-1	.	.	TRBJ2-7	TGCGCCAGCAGCTTGAGGGGCGATACCTACGAGCAGTACTTC	CASSLRGDTYEQYF
TRBV12-5	.	TRBD2	TRBJ2-1	TGTGCTAGTGGTTTGGTACTCGGGACTAGCAACAATGAGCAGTTCTTC	CASGLVLGTSNNEQFF
TRBV5-1	.	.	TRBJ2-1	TGCGCCAGCAGCTTCCCACTTCATAATGAGCAGTTCTTC	CASSFPLHNEQFF
TRBV15	.	.	TRBJ1-1	TGTGCCACCAGCAGTTTAAAGAACACTGAAGCTTTCTTT	CATSSLKNTEAFF
TRBV19	.	.	TRBJ2-6	TGTGCCAGTACCGAGGGTGGTGGGGCCAACGTCCTGACTTTC	CASTEGGGANVLTF
TRBV5-6	.	.	TRBJ2-5	TGTGCCAGCAGCCGAGGTGAAGAGACCCAGTACTTC	CASSRGEETQYF
TRBV3-1/TRBV3-2	.	TRBD2	TRBJ2-3	TGTGCCAGCAGCATCACTAGCGGAGACACAGATACGCAGTATTTT	CASSITSGDTDTQYF
TRBV9	.	.	TRBJ2-5	TGTGCCAGCAGCGTAGGGGTGACAGCCCAAGAGACCCAGTACTTC	CASSVGVTAQETQYF
TRBV4-3	.	.	TRBJ2-7	TGCGCCAGCAGCCAAGAAACCCCACCAGTCTACGAGCAGTACTTC	CASSQETPPVYEQYF
TRBV28	.	TRBD1	TRBJ2-7	TGTGCCAGCAGTCTCAGGGGGTACGAGCAGTACTTC	CASSLRGYEQYF
TRBV5-5	.	.	TRBJ2-3	TGTGCCAGCAGCTCCCTTGGGCCAAGCACAGATACGCAGTATTTT	CASSSLGPSTDTQYF
TRBV3-1/TRBV3-2	few	.	TRBJ1-2	TGTGCCAGCAGCCACAGGGCTAACTATGGCTACACCTTC	CASSHRANYGYTF
TRBV2	.	TRBD1	TRBJ1-1	TGTGCCAGCAGTGAAAGGCGGACAGGCGCTAACACTGAAGCTTTCTTT	CASSERRTGANTEAFF
TRBV2	.	.	TRBJ1-1	TGTGCCAGCAGTGAAAGTATGAGGCTCGGGGTACCTGAAGCTTTCTTT	CASSESMRLGVPEAFF
TRBV19	.	.	TRBJ1-2	TGTGCCAGTAGTCCAGGGGTCTATGGCTACACCTTC	CASSPGVYGYTF
TRBV2	.	.	TRBJ1-2	TGTGCCAGCATTTATGCCAACACTAACTATGGCTACACCTTC	CASIYANTNYGYTF
TRBV5-6	.	TRBD2	TRBJ2-6	TGTGCCAGCAGCCGACTAGCGGGGGAGTTCCTCTCTGGGGCCAACGTCCTGACTTTC	CASSRLAGEFLSGANVLTF
TRBV7-9	once	TRBD1	TRBJ1-3	TGTGCCAGCAGCACACCGGGACAGGGAAACACCATATATTTT	CASSTPGQGNTIYF
TRBV4-2	.	.	TRBJ1-5	TGTGCCAGCAGCCAAGACGGAGGTAGCAATCAGCCCCAGCATTTT	CASSQDGGSNQPQHF